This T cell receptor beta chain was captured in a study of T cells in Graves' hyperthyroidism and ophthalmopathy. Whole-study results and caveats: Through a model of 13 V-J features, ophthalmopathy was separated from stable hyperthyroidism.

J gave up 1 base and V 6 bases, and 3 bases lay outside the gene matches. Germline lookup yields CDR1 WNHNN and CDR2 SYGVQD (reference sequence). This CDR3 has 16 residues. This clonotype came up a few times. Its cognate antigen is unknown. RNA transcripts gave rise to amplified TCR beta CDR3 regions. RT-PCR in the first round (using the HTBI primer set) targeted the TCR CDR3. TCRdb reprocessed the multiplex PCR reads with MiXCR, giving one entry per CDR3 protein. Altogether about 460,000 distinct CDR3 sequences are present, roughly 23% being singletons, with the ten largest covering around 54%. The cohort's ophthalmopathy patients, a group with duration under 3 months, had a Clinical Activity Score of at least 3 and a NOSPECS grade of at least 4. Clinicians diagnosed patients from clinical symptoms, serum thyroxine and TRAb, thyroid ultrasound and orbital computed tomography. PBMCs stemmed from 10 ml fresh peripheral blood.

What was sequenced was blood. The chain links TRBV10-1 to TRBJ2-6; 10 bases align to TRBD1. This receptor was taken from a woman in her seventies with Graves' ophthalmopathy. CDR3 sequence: CASSGTGESGANVLTF. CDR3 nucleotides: TGCGCCAGCAGCGGGACAGGGGAATCTGGGGCCAACGTCCTGACTTTC.